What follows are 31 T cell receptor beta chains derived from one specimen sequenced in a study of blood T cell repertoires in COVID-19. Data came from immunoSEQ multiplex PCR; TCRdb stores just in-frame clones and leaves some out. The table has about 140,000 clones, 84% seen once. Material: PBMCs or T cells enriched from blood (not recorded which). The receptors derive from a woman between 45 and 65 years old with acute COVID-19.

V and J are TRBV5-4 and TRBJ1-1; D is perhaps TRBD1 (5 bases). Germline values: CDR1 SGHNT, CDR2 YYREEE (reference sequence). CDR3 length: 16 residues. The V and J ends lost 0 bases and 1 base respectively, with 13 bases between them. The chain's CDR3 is CASSLDFGQGNTEAFF. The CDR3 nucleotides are TGTGCCAGCAGCTTGGATTTCGGGCAGGGGAACACTGAAGCTTTCTTT.

The CDR3 DNA is TGTGCCAGCAGCCGGAGCTCCTACGAGCAGTACTTC. Its translation: CASSRSSYEQYF. The V call is TRBV3-1 (or the pseudogene TRBV3-2), the J call TRBJ2-7; D is unclear. V lost 4 bases to trimming and J lost 0 bases, with 4 bases between them. Germline CDR1 and CDR2: LGHDT and YNNKEL (reference sequence). CDR3 length: 12 amino acids.

The DNA for the CDR3 is TGCAGTGCTACCGACAATGAGCAGTTCTTC. This sequence encodes CSATDNEQFF. V is TRBV20-1 and J is TRBJ2-1; no clear D gene. Trimming removed 4 bases from V and 5 bases from J, with 3 bases in between. Germline CDR1 reads DFQATT; CDR2 reads SNEGSKA (reference sequence). The CDR3 contains 10 residues.

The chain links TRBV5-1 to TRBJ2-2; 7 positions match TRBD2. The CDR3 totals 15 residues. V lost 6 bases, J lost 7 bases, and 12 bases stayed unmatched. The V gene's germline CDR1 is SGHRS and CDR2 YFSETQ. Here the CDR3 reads CASKTGTREGGELFF. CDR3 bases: TGCGCCAGCAAAACCGGGACGAGGGAGGGCGGGGAGCTGTTTTTT.

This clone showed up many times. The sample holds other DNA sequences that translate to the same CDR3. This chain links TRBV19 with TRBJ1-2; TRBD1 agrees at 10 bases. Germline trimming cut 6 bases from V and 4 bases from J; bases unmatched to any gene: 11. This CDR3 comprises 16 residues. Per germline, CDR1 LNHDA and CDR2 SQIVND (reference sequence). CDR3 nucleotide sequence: TGTGCCAGTAGCCGGGACAGGGGCCCCGGGGGCTATGGCTACACCTTC. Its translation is CASSRDRGPGGYGYTF. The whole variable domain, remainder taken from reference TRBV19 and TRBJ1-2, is DGGITQSPKYLFRKEGQNVTLSCEQNLNHDAMYWYRQDPGQGLRLIYYSQIVNDFQKGDIAEGYSVSREKKESFPLTVTSAQKNPTAFYLCASSRDRGPGGYGYTFGSGTRLTVV.

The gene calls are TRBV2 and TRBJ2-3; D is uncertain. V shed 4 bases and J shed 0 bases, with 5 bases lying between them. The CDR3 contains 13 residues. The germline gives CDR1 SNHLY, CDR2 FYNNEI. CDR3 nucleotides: TGTGCCAGCAGTGGCACTAGCACAGATACGCAGTATTTT. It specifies CASSGTSTDTQYF. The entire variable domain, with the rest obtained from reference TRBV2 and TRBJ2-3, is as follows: EPEVTQTPSHQVTQMGQEVILRCVPISNHLYFYWYRQILGQKVEFLVSFYNNEISEKSEIFDDQFSVERPDGSNFTLKIRSTKLEDSAMYFCASSGTSTDTQYFGPGTRLTVL.

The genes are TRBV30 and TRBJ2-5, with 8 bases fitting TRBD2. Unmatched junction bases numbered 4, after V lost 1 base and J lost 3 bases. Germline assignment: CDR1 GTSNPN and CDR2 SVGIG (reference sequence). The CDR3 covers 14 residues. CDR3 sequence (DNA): TGTGCCTGGAGTGCGAGCGGGAGTGAAGAGACCCAGTACTTC. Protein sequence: CAWSASGSEETQYF.

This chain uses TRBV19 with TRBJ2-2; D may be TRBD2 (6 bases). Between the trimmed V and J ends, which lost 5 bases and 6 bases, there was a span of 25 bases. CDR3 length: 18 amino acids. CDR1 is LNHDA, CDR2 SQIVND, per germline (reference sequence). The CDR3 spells CASSPSGTQGWVAGELFF. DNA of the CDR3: TGTGCCAGTAGTCCCAGTGGGACTCAGGGTTGGGTTGCCGGGGAGCTGTTTTTT.

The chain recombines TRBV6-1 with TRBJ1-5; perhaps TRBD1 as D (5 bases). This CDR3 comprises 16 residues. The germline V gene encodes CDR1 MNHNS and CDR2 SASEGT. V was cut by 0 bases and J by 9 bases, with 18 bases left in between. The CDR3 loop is CASSEAQGWGVMPQHF. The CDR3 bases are TGTGCCAGCAGTGAAGCGCAGGGATGGGGGGTAATGCCCCAGCATTTT.

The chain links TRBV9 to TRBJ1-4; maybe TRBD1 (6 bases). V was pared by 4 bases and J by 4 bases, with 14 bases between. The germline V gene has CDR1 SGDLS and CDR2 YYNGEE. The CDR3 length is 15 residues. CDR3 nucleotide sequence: TGTGCCAGCAGCTTACACGGGACAAGTAATGAAAAACTGTTTTTT. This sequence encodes CASSLHGTSNEKLFF.

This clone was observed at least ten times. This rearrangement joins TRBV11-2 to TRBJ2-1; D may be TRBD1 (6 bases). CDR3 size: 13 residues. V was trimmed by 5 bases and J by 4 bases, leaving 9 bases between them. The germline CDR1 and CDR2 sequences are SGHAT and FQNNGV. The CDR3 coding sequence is TGTGCCAGCAGCACAGGGTCTTACAATGAGCAGTTCTTC. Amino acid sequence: CASSTGSYNEQFF.

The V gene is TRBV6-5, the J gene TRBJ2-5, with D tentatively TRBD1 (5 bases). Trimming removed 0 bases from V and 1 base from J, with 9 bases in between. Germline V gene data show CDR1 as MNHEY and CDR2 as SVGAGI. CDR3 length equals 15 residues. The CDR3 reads CASSYSPTAQETQYF. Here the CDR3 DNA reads TGTGCCAGCAGTTACTCACCGACAGCCCAAGAGACCCAGTACTTC.

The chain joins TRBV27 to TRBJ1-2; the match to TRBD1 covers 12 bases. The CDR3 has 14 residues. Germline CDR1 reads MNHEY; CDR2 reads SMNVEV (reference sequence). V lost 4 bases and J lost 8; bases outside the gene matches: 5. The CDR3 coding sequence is TGTGCCAGCAGTTCGGGACAGGGGGCGCAAGGCTACACCTTC. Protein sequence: CASSSGQGAQGYTF.

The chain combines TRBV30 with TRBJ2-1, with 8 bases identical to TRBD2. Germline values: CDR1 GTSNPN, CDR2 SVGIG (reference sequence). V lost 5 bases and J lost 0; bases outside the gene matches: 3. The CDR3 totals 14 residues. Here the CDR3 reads CAWSAGGSYNEQFF. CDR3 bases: TGTGCCTGGTCCGCGGGAGGCTCCTACAATGAGCAGTTCTTC. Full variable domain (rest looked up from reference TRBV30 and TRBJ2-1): SQTIHQWPATLVQPVGSPLSLECTVEGTSNPNLYWYRQAAGRGLQLLFYSVGIGQISSEVPQNLSASRPQDRQFILSSKKLLLSDSGFYLCAWSAGGSYNEQFFGPGTRLTVL.

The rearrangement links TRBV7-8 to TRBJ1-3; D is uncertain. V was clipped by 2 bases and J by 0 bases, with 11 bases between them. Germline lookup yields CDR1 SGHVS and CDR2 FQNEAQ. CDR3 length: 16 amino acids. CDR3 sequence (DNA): TGTGCCAGCAGCTTACTGGCCGCCAGCTCTGGAAACACCATATATTTT. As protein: CASSLLAASSGNTIYF. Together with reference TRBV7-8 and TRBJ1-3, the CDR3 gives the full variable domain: GAGVSQSPRYKVAKRGQDVALRCDPISGHVSLFWYQQALGQGPEFLTYFQNEAQLDKSGLPSDRFFAERPEGSVSTLKIQRTQQEDSAVYLCASSLLAASSGNTIYFGEGSWLTVV.

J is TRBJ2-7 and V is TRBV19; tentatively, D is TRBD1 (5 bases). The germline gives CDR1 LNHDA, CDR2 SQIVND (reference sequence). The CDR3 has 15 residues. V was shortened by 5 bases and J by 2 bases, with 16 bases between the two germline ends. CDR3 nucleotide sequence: TGTGCCAGTAGTCTACCACAACAGGTACCCTACGAGCAGTACTTC. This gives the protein CASSLPQQVPYEQYF.

Here the CDR3 reads CASRQAGGSSYNEQFF. DNA for the CDR3: TGTGCCAGCAGACAAGCGGGAGGGAGCTCCTACAATGAGCAGTTCTTC. This chain joins TRBV7-2 and TRBJ2-1, with TRBD2 matching 10 bases. Germline assignment: CDR1 SGHTA and CDR2 FQGNSA. This CDR3 spans 16 amino acids. Trimming took 6 bases from V and 0 from J; bases not matched to a gene: 5.

The CDR3 sequence: CACNRGPGGYTF. Written as DNA, the CDR3 is TGTGCCTGCAACAGGGGGCCGGGGGGCTACACCTTC. This chain links TRBV30 with TRBJ1-2; 9 nucleotides line up with TRBD1. CDR3 length equals 12 residues. Trimming at V came to 6 bases and at J to 8 bases, leaving 7 bases not matched to a gene. Per germline, CDR1 GTSNPN and CDR2 SVGIG (reference sequence).

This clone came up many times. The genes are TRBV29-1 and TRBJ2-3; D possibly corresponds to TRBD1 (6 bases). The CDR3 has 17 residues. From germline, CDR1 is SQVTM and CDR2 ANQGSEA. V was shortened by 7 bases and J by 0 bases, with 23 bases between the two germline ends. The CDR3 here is CSGRGGYRKSSTDTQYF. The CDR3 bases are TGCAGCGGGAGAGGGGGATACAGGAAATCTAGCACAGATACGCAGTATTTT.

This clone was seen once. The CDR3 is CASSKNYNTYNEQFF. DNA of the CDR3: TGTGCCAGCAGCAAAAACTACAATACTTACAATGAGCAGTTCTTC. The rearrangement joins TRBV7-3 to TRBJ2-1, with D unclear. V lost 5 bases and J 4 bases, leaving 15 bases between the germline ends. The CDR3 runs 15 residues. CDR1 and CDR2 (germline): SGHTA, FQGTGA.

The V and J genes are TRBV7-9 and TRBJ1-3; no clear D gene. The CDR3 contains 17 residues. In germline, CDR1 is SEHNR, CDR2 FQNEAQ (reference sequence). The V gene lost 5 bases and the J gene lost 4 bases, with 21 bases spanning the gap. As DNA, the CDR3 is TGTGCCAGCAGCGCCGCCGGACTGACAAATGGGGGAAACACCATATATTTT. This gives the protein CASSAAGLTNGGNTIYF.

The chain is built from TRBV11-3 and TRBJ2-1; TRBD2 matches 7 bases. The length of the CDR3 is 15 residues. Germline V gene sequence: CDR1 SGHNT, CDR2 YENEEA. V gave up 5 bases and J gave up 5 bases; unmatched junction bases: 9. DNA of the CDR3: TGTGCCAGCAGCCCGCACCTGGGGGGGAACAATGAGCAGTTCTTC. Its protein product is CASSPHLGGNNEQFF.

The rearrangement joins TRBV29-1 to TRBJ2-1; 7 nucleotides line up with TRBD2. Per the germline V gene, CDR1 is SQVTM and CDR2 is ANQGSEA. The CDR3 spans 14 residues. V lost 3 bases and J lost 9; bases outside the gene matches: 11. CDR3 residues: CSVEVTSPIGEQFF. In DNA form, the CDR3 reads TGCAGCGTTGAGGTGACTAGCCCTATAGGTGAGCAGTTCTTC.

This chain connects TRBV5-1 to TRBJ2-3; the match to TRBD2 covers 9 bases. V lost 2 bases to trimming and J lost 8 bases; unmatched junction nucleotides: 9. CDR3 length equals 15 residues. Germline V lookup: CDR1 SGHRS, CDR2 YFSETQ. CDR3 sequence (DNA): TGCGCCAGCAGCTTTAGTAGCGGGAGTGAAGGTACGCAGTATTTT. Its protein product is CASSFSSGSEGTQYF. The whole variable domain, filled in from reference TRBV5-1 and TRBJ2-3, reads KAGVTQTPRYLIKTRGQQVTLSCSPISGHRSVSWYQQTPGQGLQFLFEYFSETQRNKGNFPGRFSGRQFSNSRSEMNVSTLELGDSALYLCASSFSSGSEGTQYFGPGTRLTVL.

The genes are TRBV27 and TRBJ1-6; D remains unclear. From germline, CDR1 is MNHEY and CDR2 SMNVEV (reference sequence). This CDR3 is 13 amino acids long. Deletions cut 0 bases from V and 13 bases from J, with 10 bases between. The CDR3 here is CASSLSRAAPLHF. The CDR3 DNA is TGTGCCAGCAGTTTATCGAGGGCAGCCCCCCTCCACTTT.

The DNA of the CDR3 is TGCGCCAGCAGTGAGTCGACCGGACTAGCGGGAGGTCGCGAGCAGTACTTC. This sequence encodes CASSESTGLAGGREQYF. This chain joins TRBV10-1 and TRBJ2-7; TRBD2 aligns across 14 bases. Per the germline V gene, CDR1 is WNHNN and CDR2 is SYGVQD (reference sequence). The length of the CDR3 is 17 residues. With 0 bases clipped from V and 6 bases from J, the junction kept 7 bases outside the gene matches.

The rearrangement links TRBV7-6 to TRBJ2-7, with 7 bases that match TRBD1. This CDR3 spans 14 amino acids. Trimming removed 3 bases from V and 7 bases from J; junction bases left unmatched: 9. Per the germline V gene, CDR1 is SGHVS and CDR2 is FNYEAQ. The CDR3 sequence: CASSLTHDREEQYF. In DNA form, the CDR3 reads TGTGCCAGCAGCTTGACCCACGACAGGGAAGAGCAGTACTTC.

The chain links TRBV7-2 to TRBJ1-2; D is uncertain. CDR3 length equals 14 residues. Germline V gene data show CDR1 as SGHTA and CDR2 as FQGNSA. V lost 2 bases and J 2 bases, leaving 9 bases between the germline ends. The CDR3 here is CASSLTRANYGYTF. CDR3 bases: TGTGCCAGCAGCTTAACGCGGGCGAACTATGGCTACACCTTC.

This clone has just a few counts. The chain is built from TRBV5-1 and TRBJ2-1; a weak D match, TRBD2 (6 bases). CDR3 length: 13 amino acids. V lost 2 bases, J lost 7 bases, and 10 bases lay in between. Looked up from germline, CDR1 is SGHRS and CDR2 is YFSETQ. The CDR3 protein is CASSFAEGNEQFF. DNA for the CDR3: TGCGCCAGCAGCTTCGCGGAGGGGAATGAGCAGTTCTTC.

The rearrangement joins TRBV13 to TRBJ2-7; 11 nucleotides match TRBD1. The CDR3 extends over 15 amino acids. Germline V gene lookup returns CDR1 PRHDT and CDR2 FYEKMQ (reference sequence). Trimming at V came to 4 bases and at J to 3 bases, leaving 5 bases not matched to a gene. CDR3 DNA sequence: TGTGCCAGCAGCTGGACAGGGGGCAGGGTCTACGAGCAGTACTTC. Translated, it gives CASSWTGGRVYEQYF.

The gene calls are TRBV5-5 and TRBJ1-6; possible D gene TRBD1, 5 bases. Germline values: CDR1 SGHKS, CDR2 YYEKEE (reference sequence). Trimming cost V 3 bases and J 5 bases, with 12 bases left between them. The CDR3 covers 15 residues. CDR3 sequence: CASSWTLNDNSPLHF. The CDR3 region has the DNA TGTGCCAGCAGCTGGACACTGAACGATAATTCACCCCTCCACTTT. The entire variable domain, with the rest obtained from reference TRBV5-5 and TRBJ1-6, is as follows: DAGVTQSPTHLIKTRGQQVTLRCSPISGHKSVSWYQQVLGQGPQFIFQYYEKEERGRGNFPDRFSARQFPNYSSELNVNALLLGDSALYLCASSWTLNDNSPLHFGNGTRLTVT.